The 14 T cell receptor beta chains below were found in one sample sequenced in a study of T cells in localized non-small cell lung cancer. Data came from immunoSEQ multiplex PCR; TCRdb stores just in-frame clones and leaves some out. The sample lists some 71,000 clones; 84% were seen once. Sequencing was performed on peripheral blood, taken before any cancer treatment. The receptors shown here come from a female donor older than 55 with stage I lung adenocarcinoma.

This clone was counted once. The J gene is TRBJ2-5, the V gene TRBV5-4; D is unresolved. CDR1 is SGHNT, CDR2 YYREEE, per germline (reference sequence). Trimming shortened V by 4 bases and J by 3 bases, and 10 bases separated the two germline ends. The CDR3 contains 13 residues. The CDR3 sequence: CASSGRAEETQYF. CDR3 sequence (DNA): TGTGCCAGCAGCGGCCGGGCAGAAGAGACCCAGTACTTC.

V is TRBV2 and J is TRBJ1-1; weak D call: TRBD1 (5 bases). The CDR3 sequence is 14 residues long. Trimming left V 6 bases short and J 1 base short, with 12 bases between. Germline V lookup: CDR1 SNHLY, CDR2 FYNNEI. The CDR3 region is CASRLGRGNTEAFF. The CDR3, as DNA: TGTGCCAGCAGGTTGGGACGTGGGAACACTGAAGCTTTCTTT. Full variable domain (outside the CDR3, taken from reference TRBV2 and TRBJ1-1): EPEVTQTPSHQVTQMGQEVILRCVPISNHLYFYWYRQILGQKVEFLVSFYNNEISEKSEIFDDQFSVERPDGSNFTLKIRSTKLEDSAMYFCASRLGRGNTEAFFGQGTRLTVV.

A few counts support this clone. The V call is TRBV10-1, the J call TRBJ1-2; D is ambiguous. In germline, CDR1 is WNHNN, CDR2 SYGVQD (reference sequence). V lost 2 bases to trimming and J lost 8 bases, with 3 bases between them. The CDR3 runs to 10 residues. DNA for the CDR3: TGCGCCAGCAGTGAGAGGGGCTACACCTTC. This encodes CASSERGYTF.

About this clone: The sample contains more than one DNA sequence encoding this CDR3. The V gene is TRBV30, the J gene TRBJ1-1; D is possibly TRBD1 (5 bases). The CDR3 loop spans 13 amino acids. Trimming removed 0 bases from V and 4 bases from J, with 9 bases in between. Germline-derived CDR1 and CDR2 are GTSNPN and SVGIG (reference sequence). As DNA, the CDR3 is TGTGCCTGGAGTGTTCGGGGGGGCACTGAAGCTTTCTTT. Its protein product is CAWSVRGGTEAFF. Variable domain in full (rest from reference TRBV30 and TRBJ1-1): SQTIHQWPATLVQPVGSPLSLECTVEGTSNPNLYWYRQAAGRGLQLLFYSVGIGQISSEVPQNLSASRPQDRQFILSSKKLLLSDSGFYLCAWSVRGGTEAFFGQGTRLTVV.

This rearrangement joins TRBV6-1 to TRBJ1-1, with D unresolved. Trimming took off 7 bases at V and 0 bases at J, with 9 bases between the two ends. Per the germline V gene, CDR1 is MNHNS and CDR2 is SASEGT. The CDR3 length is 13 residues. CDR3 DNA: TGTGCCAGCAAGCCGTGGCTGAACACTGAAGCTTTCTTT. Residues: CASKPWLNTEAFF.

The chain employs TRBV29-1 and TRBJ1-1; D remains unclear. Germline V gene sequence: CDR1 SQVTM, CDR2 ANQGSEA. This CDR3 region has 14 residues. Trimming took 3 bases from V and 4 from J, leaving 15 bases between them. The CDR3: CSVDGVLGGTEAFF. The CDR3 nucleotides are TGCAGCGTTGATGGAGTTTTGGGTGGCACTGAAGCTTTCTTT.

The chain recombines TRBV9 with TRBJ2-2; 7 bases line up with TRBD2. The CDR3 totals 14 residues. The junction had 5 bases not matched to a gene; V was cut back by 7 bases and J by 2 bases. Germline values: CDR1 SGDLS, CDR2 YYNGEE. CDR3 coding DNA: TGTGCCAGCGGACCGGGACTAAACACCGGGGAGCTGTTTTTT. Amino acids: CASGPGLNTGELFF.

This clone has more than one count but fewer than ten. This chain connects TRBV7-9 to TRBJ1-5; 9 bases fit TRBD1. After removal of 5 bases from V and 2 bases from J, the junction contained 10 bases not matched to a gene. Germline V lookup: CDR1 SEHNR, CDR2 FQNEAQ (reference sequence). This CDR3 is 17 amino acids long. This chain's CDR3 is CASSPGQGGEGNQPQHF. In DNA form, the CDR3 reads TGTGCCAGCAGCCCGGGACAGGGCGGAGAAGGCAATCAGCCCCAGCATTTT.

This clone was seen only a few times. CDR3 bases: TGTGCCAGCAGTGAGCCCACCCGCGGGGGCTACACCTTC. The encoded protein is CASSEPTRGGYTF. The chain couples TRBV2 to TRBJ1-2; D unclear. The CDR3 length is 13 residues. The germline CDR1 and CDR2 sequences are SNHLY and FYNNEI. Trimming stripped 3 bases from V and 8 bases from J, with 13 bases between.

The chain recombines TRBV27 with TRBJ2-7; tentatively, D is TRBD1 (5 bases). The CDR3 is made up of 16 amino acids. V was pared by 6 bases and J by 5 bases, with 23 bases between. CDR1 and CDR2 from the germline V gene are MNHEY and SMNVEV (reference sequence). DNA of the CDR3: TGTGCCAGCAGCCCCTTGGGCCCCCAGGGTCGGAACGAGCAGTACTTC. Translated: CASSPLGPQGRNEQYF.

V and J are TRBV11-3 and TRBJ2-1; 9 nucleotides align to TRBD1. With V trimmed by 2 bases and J by 5 bases, 4 bases remained unmatched. Looked up from germline, CDR1 is SGHNT and CDR2 is YENEEA. The length of the CDR3 is 15 residues. This CDR3 is CASSLRDRDHNEQFF. In nucleotides, the CDR3 is TGTGCCAGCAGCTTAAGGGACAGGGACCACAATGAGCAGTTCTTC.

V usage is TRBV12-5 and J usage is TRBJ1-4, with D perhaps matching TRBD1 (6 bases). Trimming cost V 0 bases and J 2 bases, with 10 bases left between them. The CDR3 runs to 16 residues. The germline gives CDR1 LGHNT, CDR2 FRNRAP. CDR3 sequence: CASGLVLTGTNEKLFF. As DNA, the CDR3 is TGTGCTAGTGGTTTGGTACTCACAGGGACTAATGAAAAACTGTTTTTT. Looking up the rest from reference TRBV12-5 and TRBJ1-4 gives the full variable domain: DARVTQTPRHKVTEMGQEVTMRCQPILGHNTVFWYRQTMMQGLELLAYFRNRAPLDDSGMPKDRFSAEMPDATLATLKIQPSEPRDSAVYFCASGLVLTGTNEKLFFGSGTQLSVL.

The chain joins TRBV12-5 to TRBJ1-1, with D possibly matching TRBD1 (6 bases). Germline V gives CDR1 LGHNT, CDR2 FRNRAP. V shed 6 bases and J shed 0 bases, with 14 bases lying between them. CDR3 length: 15 residues. CDR3 coding DNA: TGTGCTAGTGGACTCCCGGGGGCCATGAACACTGAAGCTTTCTTT. Protein product: CASGLPGAMNTEAFF.

The J gene is TRBJ2-7, the V gene TRBV29-1, with 10 bases lining up with TRBD2. CDR1 and CDR2 from the germline V gene are SQVTM and ANQGSEA. Trimming cost V 4 bases and J 4 bases; bases outside gene matches: 4. The CDR3 sequence is 13 residues long. The CDR3 loop is CSVVNSGRYEQYF. DNA for the CDR3: TGCAGCGTTGTTAATAGCGGGAGGTACGAGCAGTACTTC.